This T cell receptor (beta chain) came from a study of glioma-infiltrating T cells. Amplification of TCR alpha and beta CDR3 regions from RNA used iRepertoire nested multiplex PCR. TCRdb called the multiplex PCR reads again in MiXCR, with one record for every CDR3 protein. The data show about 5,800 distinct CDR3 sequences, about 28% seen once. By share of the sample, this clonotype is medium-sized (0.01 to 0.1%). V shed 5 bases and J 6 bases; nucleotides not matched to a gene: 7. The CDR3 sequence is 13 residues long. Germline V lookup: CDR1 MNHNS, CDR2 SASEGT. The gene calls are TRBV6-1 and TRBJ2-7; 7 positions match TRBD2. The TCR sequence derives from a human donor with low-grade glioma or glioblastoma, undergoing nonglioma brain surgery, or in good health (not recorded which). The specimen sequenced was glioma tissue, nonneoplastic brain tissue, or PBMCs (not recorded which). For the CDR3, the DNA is TGTGCCAGCAGTTTAGGCAGGGAGGGCGAGCAGTACTTC. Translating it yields CASSLGREGEQYF.